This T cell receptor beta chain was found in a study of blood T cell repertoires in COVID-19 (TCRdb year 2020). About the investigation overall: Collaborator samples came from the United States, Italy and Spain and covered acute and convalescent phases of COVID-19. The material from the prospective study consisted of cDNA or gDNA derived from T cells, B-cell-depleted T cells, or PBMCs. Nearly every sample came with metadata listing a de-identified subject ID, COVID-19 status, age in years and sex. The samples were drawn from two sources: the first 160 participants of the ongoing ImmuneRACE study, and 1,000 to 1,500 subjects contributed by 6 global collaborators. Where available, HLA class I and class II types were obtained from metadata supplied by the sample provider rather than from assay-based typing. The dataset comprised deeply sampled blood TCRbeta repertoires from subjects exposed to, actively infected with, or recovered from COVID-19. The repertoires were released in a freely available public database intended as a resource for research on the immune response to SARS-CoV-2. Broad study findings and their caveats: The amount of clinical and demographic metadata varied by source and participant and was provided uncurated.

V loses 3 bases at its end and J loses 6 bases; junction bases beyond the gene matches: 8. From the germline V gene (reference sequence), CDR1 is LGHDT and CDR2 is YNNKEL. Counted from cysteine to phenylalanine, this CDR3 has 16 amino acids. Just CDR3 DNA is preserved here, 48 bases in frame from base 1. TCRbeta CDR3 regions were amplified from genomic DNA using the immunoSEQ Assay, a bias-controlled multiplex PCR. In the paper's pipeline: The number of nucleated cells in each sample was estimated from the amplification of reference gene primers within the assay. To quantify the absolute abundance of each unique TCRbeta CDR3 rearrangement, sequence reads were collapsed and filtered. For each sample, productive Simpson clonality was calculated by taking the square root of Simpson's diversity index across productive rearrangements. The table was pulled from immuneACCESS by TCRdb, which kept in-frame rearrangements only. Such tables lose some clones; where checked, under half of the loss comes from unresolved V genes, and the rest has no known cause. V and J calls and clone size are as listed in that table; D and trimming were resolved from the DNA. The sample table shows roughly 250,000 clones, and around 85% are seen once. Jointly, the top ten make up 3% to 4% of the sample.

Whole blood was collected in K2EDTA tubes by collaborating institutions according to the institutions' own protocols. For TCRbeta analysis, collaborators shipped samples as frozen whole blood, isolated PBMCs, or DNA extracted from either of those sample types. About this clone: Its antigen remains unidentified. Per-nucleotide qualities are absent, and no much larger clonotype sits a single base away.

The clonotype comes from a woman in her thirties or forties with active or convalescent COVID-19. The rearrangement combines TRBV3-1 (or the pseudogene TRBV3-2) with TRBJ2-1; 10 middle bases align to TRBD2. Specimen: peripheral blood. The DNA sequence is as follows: TGTGCCAGCAGCCATGACCAGCGGGGGGGCCCCAATGAGCAGTTCTTC. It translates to CASSHDQRGGPNEQFF.